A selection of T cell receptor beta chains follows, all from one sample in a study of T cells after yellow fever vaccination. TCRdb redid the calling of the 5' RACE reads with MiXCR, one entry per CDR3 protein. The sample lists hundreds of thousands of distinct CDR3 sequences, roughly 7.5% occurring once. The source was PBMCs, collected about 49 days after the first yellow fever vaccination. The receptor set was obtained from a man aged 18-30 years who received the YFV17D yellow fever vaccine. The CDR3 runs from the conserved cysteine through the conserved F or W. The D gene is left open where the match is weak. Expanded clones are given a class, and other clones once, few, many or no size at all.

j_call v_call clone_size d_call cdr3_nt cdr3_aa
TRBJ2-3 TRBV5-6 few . TGTGCCAGCAGCTTGGCGGCGGGGGCCACAGATACGCAGTATTTT CASSLAAGATDTQYF
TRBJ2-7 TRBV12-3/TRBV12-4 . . TGTGCCAGCAGTTGGACGGTCTACGAGCAGTACTTC CASSWTVYEQYF
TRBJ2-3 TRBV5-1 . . TGCGCCAGCAGCCCGACCGTCCGAGGAGCGGGTGGGCCGCAGTATTTT CASSPTVRGAGGPQYF
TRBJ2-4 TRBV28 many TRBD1 TGTGCCAGCAGACAGGGGGCGCGTGTAACCAAAAACATTCAGTACTTC CASRQGARVTKNIQYF
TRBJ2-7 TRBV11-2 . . TGTGCCAGCAGGCGGGACAGAACCTCCTACGAGCAGTACTTC CASRRDRTSYEQYF
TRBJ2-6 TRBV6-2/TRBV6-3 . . TGTGCCAGCAGACCAGGGTCCGGGGCCAACGTCCTGACTTTC CASRPGSGANVLTF
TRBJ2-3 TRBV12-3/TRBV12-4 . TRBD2 TGTGCCAGCAGCTCTAGCGGGGAAGCAGGTGCGCAGTATTTT CASSSSGEAGAQYF
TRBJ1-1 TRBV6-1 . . TGTGCCAGCAGTGAAATCGGGCAGGGTAACACTGAAGCTTTCTTT CASSEIGQGNTEAFF
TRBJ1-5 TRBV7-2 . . TGTGCCAGCAGCTTAGTGGGTCGACAGGACAATCAGCCCCAGCATTTT CASSLVGRQDNQPQHF
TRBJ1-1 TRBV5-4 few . TGTGCCAGCACCCTGATAGGGGACACTGAAGCTTTCTTT CASTLIGDTEAFF
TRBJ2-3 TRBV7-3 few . TGTGCCAGCAGAGGTGCAGATACGCAGTATTTT CASRGADTQYF
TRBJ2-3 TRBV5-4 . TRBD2 TGTGCCAGCAGCTGGGAGGGGTCAGGGGATACGCAGTATTTT CASSWEGSGDTQYF
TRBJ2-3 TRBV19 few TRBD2 TGTGCCAGTAGTAAACGGGGGGGCCTAAGGAGCACAGATACGCAGTATTTT CASSKRGGLRSTDTQYF
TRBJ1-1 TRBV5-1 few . TGCGCCAGCAGCTTGGGCCCCTCGAACACTGAAGCTTTCTTT CASSLGPSNTEAFF
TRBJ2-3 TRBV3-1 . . TGTGCCAGCAGCCAAGCAGGGCCCCTCCACGATACGCAGTATTTT CASSQAGPLHDTQYF
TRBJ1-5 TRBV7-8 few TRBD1 TGTGCCAGCAGCCGCACGATTAGGGGGCAGGACAATCAGCCCCAGCATTTT CASSRTIRGQDNQPQHF
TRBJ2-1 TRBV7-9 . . TGTGCCAGCAGCACGCGCACAGGGATCCTAGACAATGAGCAGTTCTTC CASSTRTGILDNEQFF
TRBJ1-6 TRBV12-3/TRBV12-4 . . TGTGCCAGCAGTTTCGAGGGGGTTACCTATAATTCACCCCTCCACTTT CASSFEGVTYNSPLHF
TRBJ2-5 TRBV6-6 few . TGTGCCAGCAGCCCATGGGACGGCCGTCAGTACTTC CASSPWDGRQYF
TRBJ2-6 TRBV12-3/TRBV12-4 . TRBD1 TGTGCCAGCAGTAATCCGCCGGGACAGGGAAAATCTGGGGCCAACGTCCTGACTTTC CASSNPPGQGKSGANVLTF